The source of this T cell receptor beta chain is a study of blood T cells in healthy people across ages. A second PCR of about 6 to 11 cycles used a sample-barcoded 5' primer and a J-beta primer mix. Via MiXCR, TCRdb re-called the 5' RACE reads, giving one row per CDR3 protein. Seen here are almost 550,000 distinct CDR3 sequences, 24% observed once, and the top ten hold around 10%. Trimming shortened V by 1 base and J by 1 base, and 7 bases separated the two germline ends. This CDR3 region has 14 residues. Germline CDR1 is KGHSH and CDR2 is LQKENI. In addition, the sample was reused for a study of T cells of mothers and their children.

The J gene is TRBJ1-1, the V gene TRBV18; D ambiguous. This receptor was obtained from a boy aged 10-17 years in good health. Sequenced input: blood. CDR3 protein: CASSPQTQNTEAFF. In nucleotides, the CDR3 is TGTGCCAGCTCACCACAGACACAGAACACTGAAGCTTTCTTT.